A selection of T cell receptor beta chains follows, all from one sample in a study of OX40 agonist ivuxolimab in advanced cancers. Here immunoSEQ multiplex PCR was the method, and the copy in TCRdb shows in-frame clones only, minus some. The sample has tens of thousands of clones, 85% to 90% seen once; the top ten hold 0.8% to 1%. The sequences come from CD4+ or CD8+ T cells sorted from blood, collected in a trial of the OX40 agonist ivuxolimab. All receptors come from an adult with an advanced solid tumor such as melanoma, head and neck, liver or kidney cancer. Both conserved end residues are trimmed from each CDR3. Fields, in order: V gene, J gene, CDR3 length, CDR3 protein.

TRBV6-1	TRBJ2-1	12	ASTGAPLYNEQF
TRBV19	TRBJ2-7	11	ASSTSGSHEQY
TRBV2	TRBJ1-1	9	ASSPQTEAF
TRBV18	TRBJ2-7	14	ASSSTRDGSSYEQY
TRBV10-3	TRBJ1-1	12	ATRLVTGTTEAF
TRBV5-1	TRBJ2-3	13	ASSLGPFSTDTQY
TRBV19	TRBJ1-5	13	ASRLQGTGNQPQH
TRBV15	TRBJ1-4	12	ATSRDRVGEKLF
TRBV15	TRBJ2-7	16	ATSRGRSNRGDTYEQY
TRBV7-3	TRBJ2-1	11	ASSSVSGEPKF
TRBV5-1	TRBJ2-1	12	ASSPGQTYNEQF
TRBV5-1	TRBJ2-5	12	ASSLVHSQETQY
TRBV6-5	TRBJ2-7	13	ASSYSIQGTYEQY
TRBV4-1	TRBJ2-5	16	ASSQLTLPGTGKETQY
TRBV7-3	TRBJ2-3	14	ASSPKLAGPTDTQY
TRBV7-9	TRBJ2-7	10	ASSPGGYEQY